This TCR beta chain appears in the sequencing data of a study of CD4 and CD8 cells across lung adenocarcinoma regions. One entry per CDR3 protein results from TCRdb running MiXCR on the PCR reads. The sample shows roughly 25,000 distinct CDR3 sequences, 52% of them seen only once. The CDR3 is made up of 15 amino acids. The germline V gene has CDR1 MNHEY and CDR2 SVGAGI. The patients had localized lung adenocarcinoma, a non-small cell subtype. Worth noting for this clonotype: Germline and junction disagree at one end, which may indicate a read error.

The sample taken for sequencing was CD4+ T cells from the center of a lung tumor. J is TRBJ2-3 and V is TRBV6-5; possibly TRBD1 for D (5 bases). The clonotype comes from a male donor with lung adenocarcinoma. The CD4 and CD8 labels of this study may be unreliable. The CDR3 nucleotides are TGTGCCAGCAGTTATGGTAACTCTGGGGCCTACGTGCAGTATTTC. Encoded protein: CASSYGNSGAYVQYF.